This is a list of T cell receptor beta chains from one sample in a study of blood T cell repertoires in COVID-19. TCRdb's copy holds only in-frame clones and misses some; the assay was immunoSEQ multiplex PCR. The table has 110,000 to 150,000 clones, about 80% seen once. Sequencing was done on a sample of peripheral blood. These receptors were taken from a man in his 70s who had recovered from COVID-19. Each CDR3 is given with its conserved first and last residue. A D gene is named only where the DNA matches it firmly. Some rows have no size entry. The others give once, few or many, or a class for an expanded clone.

cdr3_nt cdr3_aa d_call j_call v_call clone_size
TGTGCCAGCAGCCAAGATCTCGGTAGCGGGATGCAAAGGGAGCAGTACTTC CASSQDLGSGMQREQYF TRBD2 TRBJ2-7 TRBV4-2 -
TGTGCCAGTAGAGACACCAACTCCTACGAGCAGTACTTC CASRDTNSYEQYF - TRBJ2-7 TRBV19 -
TGTGCCAGCAGCTTCGACTGGGACAGCGATGGCTACACCTTC CASSFDWDSDGYTF TRBD1 TRBJ1-2 TRBV7-9 -
TGTGCCAGCAGCCTTGGCACTAGCACCTCCTACGAGCAGTACTTC CASSLGTSTSYEQYF - TRBJ2-7 TRBV5-6 -
TGCAGTGCTAGTTACGCGGAGACCCAGTACTTC CSASYAETQYF - TRBJ2-5 TRBV20-1 once
TGCAGTGCAAGCCACAATGAGCAGTTCTTC CSASHNEQFF - TRBJ2-1 TRBV20-1 -
TGTGCCAGCAGCAAAGGTATCGGGGGTTCTGCCAAAAACATTCAGTACTTC CASSKGIGGSAKNIQYF - TRBJ2-4 TRBV21-1 -
TGTGCCAGCAGCACCGGACAGGGGGCGGTTTACGAGCAGTACTTC CASSTGQGAVYEQYF TRBD1 TRBJ2-7 TRBV5-4 -
TGTGCCAGCAGACCGGGACTAGCGGGATATGAGCAGTTCTTC CASRPGLAGYEQFF TRBD2 TRBJ2-1 TRBV3-1/TRBV3-2 -
TGTGCCAGCAGTCACAACAGCGGGCCTAATGAAAAACTGTTTTTT CASSHNSGPNEKLFF - TRBJ1-4 TRBV6-5 -
TGTGCCAGCAGGGGAGTTGAGGGAGCGCTGAACACCGGGGAGCTGTTTTTT CASRGVEGALNTGELFF - TRBJ2-2 TRBV7-2 -
TGTGCCAGCAGCCAGGGACTAGCGGGAGGGCCCACCTACAATGAGCAGTTCTTC CASSQGLAGGPTYNEQFF TRBD2 TRBJ2-1 TRBV7-2 -
TGTGCCAGCAGTGAGAGCGGGGGGCCAAAAATGAACACTGAAGCTTTCTTT CASSESGGPKMNTEAFF - TRBJ1-1 TRBV2 -
TGTGCCAGCAGCCCCTCCGGGGCCAACGTCCTGACTTTC CASSPSGANVLTF - TRBJ2-6 TRBV12-3/TRBV12-4 once
TGTGCCAGCAGCCCACTACAGGGGGCCGGGACTGAAGCTTTCTTT CASSPLQGAGTEAFF TRBD1 TRBJ1-1 TRBV5-4 -
TGTGCCAGCAGCCCTACTAGCTTAATAGATACGCAGTATTTT CASSPTSLIDTQYF - TRBJ2-3 TRBV11-2 -
TGTGCCACCAGCAGAGTTCTAGCGAACACTGAAGCTTTCTTT CATSRVLANTEAFF - TRBJ1-1 TRBV15 once
TGTGCCAGCAGCCAGCGGGAGACAACGGAGACCCAGTACTTC CASSQRETTETQYF TRBD2 TRBJ2-5 TRBV3-1/TRBV3-2 -
TGCAGCGTTGCGGGACAGTCCTCCTACAATGAGCAGTTCTTC CSVAGQSSYNEQFF TRBD1 TRBJ2-1 TRBV29-1 -
TGTGCCAGCGGACGAGGGCGGGGGGAGACCCAGTACTTC CASGRGRGETQYF TRBD2 TRBJ2-5 TRBV6-5 -
TGCAGCGTTGTCGGCCAGCGGGAGGTGCGAGATACGCAGTATTTT CSVVGQREVRDTQYF TRBD2 TRBJ2-3 TRBV29-1 -
TGTGCCAGTAGTATAGGATTTCAGGAATACCTCTATGGAGGCACCTTC CASSIGFQEYLYGGTF - TRBJ1-2 TRBV19 -
TGTGCCAGCAGCTTTAGCGGGAGATGGGGAGAGACCCAGTACTTC CASSFSGRWGETQYF TRBD2 TRBJ2-5 TRBV7-2 few
TGCGCCAGCACCGACTACCTAGCGGGAGGGGCAGATACGCAGTATTTT CASTDYLAGGADTQYF TRBD2 TRBJ2-3 TRBV5-1 few
TGCGCCAGCAGCTTGGGACAGGGATTCAGTTCGAGTGGCTACACCTTC CASSLGQGFSSSGYTF TRBD1 TRBJ1-2 TRBV5-1 -
TGTGCCTGGAGTAATCCGGTGCGGACTAGCGGGTGGATGATCTTC CAWSNPVRTSGWMIF TRBD2 TRBJ2-1 TRBV30 -
TGTGCCAGCAGCCCTCTCCAAGAGACCCAGTACTTC CASSPLQETQYF - TRBJ2-5 TRBV3-1/TRBV3-2 -
TGCGCCAGCAGCTTGGATATTTCGGGTCACACCCCCTACGAGCAGTACTTC CASSLDISGHTPYEQYF - TRBJ2-7 TRBV5-1 -
TGTGCCAGCAGTTACGAGTGGGGGCCTGAAAAACTGTTTTTT CASSYEWGPEKLFF - TRBJ1-4 TRBV6-2/TRBV6-3 -